What follows are 9 T cell receptor beta chains derived from one specimen sequenced in a study of technical replicates of blood from a few donors. Profiled with immunoSEQ multiplex PCR; TCRdb holds only in-frame clones, not every one. The sample yields approximately 99,000 clones, about 96% seen once. The sample consisted of T cells isolated from PBMCs. Every receptor here comes from a human donor in good health.

The rearrangement uses TRBV4-1 and TRBJ2-2; unclear D gene. CDR1 is MGHRA, CDR2 YSYEKL, per germline. V was pared by 4 bases and J by 5 bases, with 8 bases between. The CDR3 extends over 13 amino acids. Here the CDR3 reads CASSLASTGELFF. The DNA of the CDR3 is TGCGCCAGCAGCCTAGCTTCGACCGGGGAGCTGTTTTTT.

The chain has TRBV6-1 and TRBJ2-5; TRBD2 matches at 9 bases. There are 16 residues in the CDR3. V trimming: 3 bases; J trimming: 1 base; junction bases outside the gene matches: 6. The germline V gene has CDR1 MNHNS and CDR2 SASEGT. The CDR3 DNA is TGTGCCAGCAGTGACTTAGCGGGAGCGATCCAAGAGACCCAGTACTTC. This translates into CASSDLAGAIQETQYF.

This clone was seen a single time. This chain joins TRBV29-1 and TRBJ1-2; 7 bases are a match to TRBD1. CDR1 is SQVTM, CDR2 ANQGSEA, per germline. After removal of 6 bases from V and 8 bases from J, the junction contained 6 bases not matched to a gene. This CDR3 is built from 11 residues. The CDR3 region is CSVTGAGGYTF. The CDR3 DNA reads as TGCAGCGTAACAGGGGCAGGCGGCTACACCTTC.

The chain couples TRBV9 to TRBJ2-7, with D maybe TRBD1 (6 bases). CDR3 length: 15 amino acids. Trimming took off 4 bases at V and 0 bases at J, with 14 bases between the two ends. Germline CDR1 reads SGDLS; CDR2 reads YYNGEE. CDR3 DNA: TGTGCCAGCAGCCCCACCGGACAGAGCTCCTACGAGCAGTACTTC. Translated, it gives CASSPTGQSSYEQYF.

CDR3 region: CASSPGTGHEQFF. In DNA form, the CDR3 reads TGTGCCAGCAGTCCTGGGACAGGTCATGAGCAGTTCTTC. The V call is TRBV27, the J call TRBJ2-1, with TRBD1 matching over 8 bases. This CDR3 spans 13 amino acids. Germline CDR1 and CDR2: MNHEY and SMNVEV (reference sequence). With V trimmed by 5 bases and J by 8 bases, 5 bases remained unmatched.

V gene TRBV14 combines with J gene TRBJ2-1, with unresolved D. The V and J ends lost 1 base and 10 bases respectively, with 5 bases between them. This CDR3 has 11 residues. Germline V gene sequence: CDR1 SGHDN, CDR2 FVKESK. Here the CDR3 reads CASSQGREQFF. The CDR3 DNA sequence: TGTGCCAGCAGCCAAGGGAGAGAGCAGTTCTTC.

The V and J genes are TRBV27 and TRBJ1-2; 7 positions agree with TRBD1. V shed 7 bases, J shed 8 bases, and the junction held 10 bases outside the gene matches. Germline V gene sequence: CDR1 MNHEY, CDR2 SMNVEV (reference sequence). The CDR3 totals 13 residues. For the CDR3, the DNA is TGTGCCAGCAAGCTAGGACAGGCTTGGGGCTACACCTTC. Protein product: CASKLGQAWGYTF.

The chain uses TRBV5-1 and TRBJ1-4; D may be TRBD1 (5 bases). The germline V gene encodes CDR1 SGHRS and CDR2 YFSETQ. This CDR3 has 14 amino acids. V lost 2 bases and J 8 bases, leaving 13 bases between the germline ends. The CDR3: CASSFDSSREKLFF. Here the CDR3 DNA reads TGCGCCAGCAGCTTCGACAGCTCTCGAGAAAAACTGTTTTTT. The whole variable domain, remainder taken from reference TRBV5-1 and TRBJ1-4, is KAGVTQTPRYLIKTRGQQVTLSCSPISGHRSVSWYQQTPGQGLQFLFEYFSETQRNKGNFPGRFSGRQFSNSRSEMNVSTLELGDSALYLCASSFDSSREKLFFGSGTQLSVL.

The chain couples TRBV30 to TRBJ1-2; D is undetermined. Germline V CDR1 and CDR2: GTSNPN, SVGIG (reference sequence). Trimming stripped 2 bases from V and 3 bases from J, with 4 bases between. The CDR3 is made up of 11 amino acids. CDR3 DNA sequence: TGTGCCTGGAGTCTAGACTATGGCTACACCTTC. Its protein is CAWSLDYGYTF.